The following is a T cell receptor beta chain sequence with its context. Its antigen is still unknown. Base qualities are missing; no much larger clone stands one base away. The intended sense of this specimen's treatment or condition label: allogeneic hematopoietic cell transplantation with graft depleted of TCRalphabeta T cells and CD19 B cells. The children who served as transplant recipients had been given grafts of TCRalphabeta/CD19-depleted allogeneic hematopoietic cells. Library preparation employed PCR. Sequencing relied on an Illumina HiSeq 2500. TCR libraries were prepared with molecular barcoding, using unique molecular identifiers to normalize TCRbeta repertoire quantification. The public reads were reprocessed in TCRdb via fastp at Q25 and MiXCR, keeping in-frame beta chains. Each CDR3 protein gets just one entry, which takes the most common genes and DNA from the rows behind it. For this sample there are hundreds of thousands of distinct CDR3 sequences; under 15% appear just once. In total, the top ten clones hold 0.79% of the sample.

The CDR3 runs 14 residues from the cysteine to the phenylalanine. Of the read, only the CDR3 DNA is kept; its 42 bases are in frame from base 1. CDR1 KGHSH and CDR2 LQKENI are derived from the germline V gene. V is reduced by 0 bases and J by 8 bases, leaving a spacing of 11 bases between them. This specimen belongs to a study of T-cell reconstitution after alpha-beta-depleted transplantation in children (dated by TCRdb to between 2015 and 2016). In terms of the full investigation: The study quantitatively tracked T-cell immune reconstitution after TCRalphabeta/CD19-depleted allogeneic hematopoietic cell transplantation in children using TCR repertoire profiling.

Overall study outcomes, separate from this receptor: About two months after transplant, the apparently early recovery of alphabetaT-cell counts reportedly depended on just several hundred clones that had expanded rapidly and came from non-depleted graft cells. In some patients, the high TCRbeta diversity seen at day 60 was put down to recipient T cells and intrathymic progenitors that had survived conditioning. Hyperexpanded clone frequencies declined over subsequent months; after one year, T-cell counts and TCRbeta diversity were mostly attributed to newly produced T cells.

The rearranged segments are TRBV18 and TRBJ2-1; the D segment could be TRBD2, given 6 matching bases. This receptor was obtained from a girl aged 2 to 10 with congenital amegakaryocytic thrombocytopenia, due to receive a stem cell transplant. The sequencing here drew on PBMCs, taken before TCRalphabeta/CD19-depleted stem cell transplant. CDR3 loop: CASSPPGGIDEQFF. In nucleotide form, the sequence is TGTGCCAGCTCACCACCTGGGGGGATCGATGAGCAGTTCTTC.